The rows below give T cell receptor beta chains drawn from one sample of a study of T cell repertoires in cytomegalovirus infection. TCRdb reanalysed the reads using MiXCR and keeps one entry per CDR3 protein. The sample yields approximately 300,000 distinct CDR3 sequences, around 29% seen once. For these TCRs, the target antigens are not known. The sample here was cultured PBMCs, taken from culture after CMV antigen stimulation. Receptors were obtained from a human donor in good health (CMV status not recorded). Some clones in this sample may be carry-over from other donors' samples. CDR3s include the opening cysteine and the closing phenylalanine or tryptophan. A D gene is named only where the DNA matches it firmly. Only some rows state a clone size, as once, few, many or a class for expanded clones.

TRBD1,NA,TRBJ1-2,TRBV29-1,TGCAGCGCCTTGGACAGGAACTATGGCTACACCTTC,CSALDRNYGYTF
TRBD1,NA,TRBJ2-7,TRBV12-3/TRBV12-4,TGTGCCAGCAGTTCAACAGGGGGCTCAAACGAGCAGTACTTC,CASSSTGGSNEQYF
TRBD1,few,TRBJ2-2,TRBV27,TGTGCCAGCAGTTTATCGTCGCAGGGGGCCGCCGGGGAGCTGTTTTTT,CASSLSSQGAAGELFF
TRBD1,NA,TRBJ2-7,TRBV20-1,TGCAGCGCCGGGGGGGACAGGGGTATGTACGAGCAGTACTTC,CSAGGDRGMYEQYF
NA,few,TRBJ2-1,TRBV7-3,TGTGCCAGCAGCTTAGACGGCGGGGCAGCCTACAATGAGCAGTTCTTC,CASSLDGGAAYNEQFF
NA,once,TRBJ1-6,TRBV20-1,TGCAGTGCGACGTCGGATCGGTCCTATAATTCACCCCTCCACTTT,CSATSDRSYNSPLHF
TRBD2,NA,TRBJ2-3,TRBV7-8,TGTGCCAGCAGCTTAGAAGGTCCACTAGCGGGAACGGATACGCAGTATTTT,CASSLEGPLAGTDTQYF
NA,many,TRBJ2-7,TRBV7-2,TGTGCCAGCAGCTTGTCAGGGTTGGTCTACGAGCAGTACTTC,CASSLSGLVYEQYF
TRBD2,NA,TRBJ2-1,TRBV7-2,TGTGCCAGCAGCTCAAGACTAGCGGGAGTCGGCAATGAGCAGTTCTTC,CASSSRLAGVGNEQFF
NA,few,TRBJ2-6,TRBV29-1,TGCAGCGTTGGGGGACGCTCTGGGGCCAACGTCCTGACTTTC,CSVGGRSGANVLTF
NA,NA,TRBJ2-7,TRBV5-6,TGTGCCAGCAGCCTCAATGGAATGGTTTACTACGAGCAGTACTTC,CASSLNGMVYYEQYF
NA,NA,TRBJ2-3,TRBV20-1,TGCAGTGCTAGGGTGGGGGGTGCAGATACGCAGTATTTT,CSARVGGADTQYF
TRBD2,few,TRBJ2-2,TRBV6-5,TGTGCCAGCACCATAGCGGGAGGGCCTTCCGGGGAGCTGTTTTTT,CASTIAGGPSGELFF
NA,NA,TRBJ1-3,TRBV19,TGTGCCAGTAGTATTGGGGCAGAACCTCGGCGGGGAAACACCATATATTTT,CASSIGAEPRRGNTIYF
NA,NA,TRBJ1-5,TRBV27,TGTGCCAGCAGTTTATCGGTCAGTTTCTGGCCCCAGCATTTT,CASSLSVSFWPQHF
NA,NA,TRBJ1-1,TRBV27,TGTGCCAGCAGAGGACACGGGGGTACTCTAAACACTGAAGCTTTCTTT,CASRGHGGTLNTEAFF
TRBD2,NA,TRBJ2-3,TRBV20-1,TGCAGTGCTAGACTAGCGGGGGGTACCACAGATACGCAGTATTTT,CSARLAGGTTDTQYF
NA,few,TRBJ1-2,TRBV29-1,TGCAGCGTTGAGCCCACAGGAGCTAACTATGGCTACACCTTC,CSVEPTGANYGYTF
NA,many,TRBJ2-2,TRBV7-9,TGTGCCAGCAGCTTAGCAGGGTCGAACACCGGGGAGCTGTTTTTT,CASSLAGSNTGELFF
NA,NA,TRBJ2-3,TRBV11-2,TGTGCCAGCAGCTTAGTCTTCCGGGGGCGAAGTAGGTCAGATACGCAGTATTTT,CASSLVFRGRSRSDTQYF
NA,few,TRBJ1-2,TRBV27,TGTGCCAGCGGTCCCGGGACATTGCCCTATTCCTATGGCTACACCTTC,CASGPGTLPYSYGYTF
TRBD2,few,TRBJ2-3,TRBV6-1,TGTGCCAGCAGTTCTAGCGGGGGTCCAGATACGCAGTATTTT,CASSSSGGPDTQYF
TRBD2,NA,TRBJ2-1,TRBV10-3,TGTGCCATCGGCCCTAGCGGGAGCGATGAGCAGTTCTTC,CAIGPSGSDEQFF
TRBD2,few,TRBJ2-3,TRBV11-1,TGTGCCAGCAGCCGCCGGCTAGCGGGGTCTAGCACAGATACGCAGTATTTT,CASSRRLAGSSTDTQYF
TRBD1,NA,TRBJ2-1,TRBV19,TGTGCCAGTACAGGGGGATGGGACAGTGAGCAGTTCTTC,CASTGGWDSEQFF
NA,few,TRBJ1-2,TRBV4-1,TGCGCCAGCAGCCCCCCAGGAGAGACTAACTATGGCTACACCTTC,CASSPPGETNYGYTF
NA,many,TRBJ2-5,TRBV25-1,TGTGCCAGCAGTGAATATGGTTGGCAGGGGGGGGAGACCCAGTACTTC,CASSEYGWQGGETQYF
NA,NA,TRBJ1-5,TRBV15,TGTGCCACCAGAAGGGGGGGAAATCAGCCCCAGCATTTT,CATRRGGNQPQHF
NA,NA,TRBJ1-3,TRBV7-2,TGTGCCAGCAGCCTTCGGCTGAGCTCTGGAAACACCATATATTTT,CASSLRLSSGNTIYF
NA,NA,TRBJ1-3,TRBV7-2,TGTGCCAGCAGTCACCTTGACACCATATATTTT,CASSHLDTIYF
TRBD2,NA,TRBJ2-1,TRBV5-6,TGTGCCAGCAGCTTCCTAGCGGGAGGGCTGCTGAGTGAGCAGTTCTTC,CASSFLAGGLLSEQFF
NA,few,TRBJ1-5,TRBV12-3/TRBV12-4,TGTGCCAGCAGTTTAGTTGGGGACACCCTGAATTTT,CASSLVGDTLNF
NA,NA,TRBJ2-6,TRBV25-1,TGTGCCAGCAGCTGGAGGGGCTCTGGGGCCAACGTCCTGACTTTC,CASSWRGSGANVLTF
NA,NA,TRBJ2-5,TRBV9,TGTGCCAGCAGCGTAGGAGTCGCGGAAGAGACCCAGTACTTC,CASSVGVAEETQYF
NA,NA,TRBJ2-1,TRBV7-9,TGTGCCAGCAGCTTAGAACTGAACAATGAGCAGTTCTTC,CASSLELNNEQFF
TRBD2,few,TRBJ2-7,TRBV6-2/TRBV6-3,TGTGCCAGCAGTTTGCCGGGACTAGCGGGCTACGAGCAGTACTTC,CASSLPGLAGYEQYF
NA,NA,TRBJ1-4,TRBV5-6,TGTGCCAGCACTAATCCCCTGGTTCGGGGTGAAAAACTGTTTTTT,CASTNPLVRGEKLFF
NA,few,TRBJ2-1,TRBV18,TGTGCCAGCCCCCCCGAGGGGGGAGGGGTACCCTACAATGAGCAGTTCTTC,CASPPEGGGVPYNEQFF
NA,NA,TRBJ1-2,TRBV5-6,TGTGCCAGCAGACCTCGGACAGTCATCCTCTATGGCTACACCTTC,CASRPRTVILYGYTF
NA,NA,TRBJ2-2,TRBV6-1,TGTGCCAGCAGGGACAGACGTACCGGGGAGCTGTTTTTT,CASRDRRTGELFF
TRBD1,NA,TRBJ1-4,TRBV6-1,TGTGCCAGCAAAAGGGACAGTCAAAATGAAAAACTGTTTTTT,CASKRDSQNEKLFF
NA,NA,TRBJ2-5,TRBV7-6,TGTGCCAGCAGCTTCAGGGAGACCGGAGAGGAGACCCAGTACTTC,CASSFRETGEETQYF
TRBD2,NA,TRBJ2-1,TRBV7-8,TGTGCCAGCAGCGCACGGGCGGGAGGGCACAATGAGCAGTTCTTC,CASSARAGGHNEQFF
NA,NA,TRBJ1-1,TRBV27,TGTGCCAGCAGTAAGTTCCAGGGAGGGGTTGGTGAAGCTTTCTTT,CASSKFQGGVGEAFF
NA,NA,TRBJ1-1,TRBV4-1,TGCGCCAGCAGCCAACCAACCCAGGGAATCACTGAAGCTTTCTTT,CASSQPTQGITEAFF
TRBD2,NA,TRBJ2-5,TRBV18,TGTGCCAGCTCAGGCGCGGGGGGCCAAGAGACCCAGTACTTC,CASSGAGGQETQYF
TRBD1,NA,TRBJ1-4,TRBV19,TGTGCCACCCACCCCCCCGGGACAGGGGATGAAAAACTGTTTTTT,CATHPPGTGDEKLFF
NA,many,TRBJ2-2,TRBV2,TGTGCCAGCAGTGAATCTCCCCCGAACACCGGGGAGCTGTTTTTT,CASSESPPNTGELFF
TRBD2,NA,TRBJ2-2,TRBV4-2,TGTGCCAGCAGCCAAGTGGAAGCGGGAGGGCCGAAAAACACCGGGGAGCTGTTTTTT,CASSQVEAGGPKNTGELFF
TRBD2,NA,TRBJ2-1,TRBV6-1,TGTGCCAGCAGGGATAGCGGGAGTACGAATGAGCAGTTCTTC,CASRDSGSTNEQFF
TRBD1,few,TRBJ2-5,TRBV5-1,TGCGCCAGCACCTGGACAGGGGGCGGGGAGACCCAGTACTTC,CASTWTGGGETQYF
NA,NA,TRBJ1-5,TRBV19,TGTGCCAGTAGTTGGTCCAGTTATAGCAATCAGCCCCAGCATTTT,CASSWSSYSNQPQHF
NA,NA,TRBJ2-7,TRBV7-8,TGTGCCAGCAGCCCCGCGGAAGCCTCCGAGCAGTACTTC,CASSPAEASEQYF
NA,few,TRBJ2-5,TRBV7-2,TGTGCCAGCACTATAAGGGGGGGCCGGCAAGAGACCCAGTACTTC,CASTIRGGRQETQYF
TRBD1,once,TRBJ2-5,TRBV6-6,TGTGCCAGCAGTGATATCGGACAGGGGCTGTCCCAAGAGACCCAGTACTTC,CASSDIGQGLSQETQYF
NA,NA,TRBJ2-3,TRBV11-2,TGTGCCAGCAGCTTCGGACCGATCACAGATACGCAGTATTTT,CASSFGPITDTQYF
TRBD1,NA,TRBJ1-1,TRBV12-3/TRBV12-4,TGTGCCAGCAGTTTAGCGACAGGGGGAAAAGCTTTCTTT,CASSLATGGKAFF
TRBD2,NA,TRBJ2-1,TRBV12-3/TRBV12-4,TGTGCCAGCAGTTTACTAGCGGGAGGGGGGAGTGAGCAGTTCTTC,CASSLLAGGGSEQFF
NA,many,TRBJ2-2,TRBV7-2,TGTGCCAGCAGCTTACTATTCACCGGGGAGCTGTTTTTT,CASSLLFTGELFF